These T cell receptor beta chains were read from a single sample in a study of blood T cell repertoires in COVID-19. TCRdb's copy holds only in-frame clones and misses some; the assay was immunoSEQ multiplex PCR. The data contain about 300,000 clones, roughly 90% of them singletons. Specimen: PBMCs or T cells enriched from blood (not recorded which). The receptor source for this set is a woman in her thirties or forties who had recovered from COVID-19. Each CDR3 is given without its conserved first and last residue.

TRBJ2-2 TRBV11-2 ASSLARQDVTGELF
TRBJ1-1 TRBV2 ASSLTSNTEAF
TRBJ2-3 TRBV2 ASSGTGIGTDTQY
TRBJ2-2 TRBV2 ASRTGGDDTGELF
TRBJ1-2 TRBV28 ASSLLLGLANYGYT
TRBJ2-5 TRBV9 ASSVTSQETQY
TRBJ2-4 TRBV12-5 ASGLALPGLKNIQY
TRBJ2-5 TRBV5-4 ASSQGLAEQETQY
TRBJ2-1 TRBV28 ASSPRTSPPNEQF
TRBJ1-2 TRBV2 ASRVTVESYGYT
TRBJ2-1 TRBV5-6 ASSLGVGSSYNEQF